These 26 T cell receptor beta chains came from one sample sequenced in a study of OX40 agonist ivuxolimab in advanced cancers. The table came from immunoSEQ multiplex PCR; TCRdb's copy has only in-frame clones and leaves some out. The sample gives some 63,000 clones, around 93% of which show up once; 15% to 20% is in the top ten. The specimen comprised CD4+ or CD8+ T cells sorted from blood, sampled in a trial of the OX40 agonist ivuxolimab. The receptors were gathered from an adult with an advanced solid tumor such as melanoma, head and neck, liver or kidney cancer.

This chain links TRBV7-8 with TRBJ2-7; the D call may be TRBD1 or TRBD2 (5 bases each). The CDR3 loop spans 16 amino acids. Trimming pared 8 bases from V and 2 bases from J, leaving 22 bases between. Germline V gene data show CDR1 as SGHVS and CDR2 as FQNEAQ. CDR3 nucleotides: TGTGCCAGCCCTCCTCCAGGGAGATTGGACGCCTACGAGCAGTACTTC. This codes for CASPPPGRLDAYEQYF.

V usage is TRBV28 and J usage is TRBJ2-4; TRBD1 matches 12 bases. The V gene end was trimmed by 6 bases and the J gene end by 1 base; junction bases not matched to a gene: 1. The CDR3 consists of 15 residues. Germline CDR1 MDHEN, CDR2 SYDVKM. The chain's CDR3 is CASRGQGAAKNIQYF. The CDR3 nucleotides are TGTGCCAGCAGGGGACAGGGGGCGGCCAAAAACATTCAGTACTTC.

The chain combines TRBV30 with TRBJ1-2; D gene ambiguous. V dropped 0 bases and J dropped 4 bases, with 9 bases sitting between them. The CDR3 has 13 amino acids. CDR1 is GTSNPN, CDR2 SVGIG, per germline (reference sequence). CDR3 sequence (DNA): TGTGCCTGGAGTGTTAATTCGGGCTATGGCTACACCTTC. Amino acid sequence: CAWSVNSGYGYTF.

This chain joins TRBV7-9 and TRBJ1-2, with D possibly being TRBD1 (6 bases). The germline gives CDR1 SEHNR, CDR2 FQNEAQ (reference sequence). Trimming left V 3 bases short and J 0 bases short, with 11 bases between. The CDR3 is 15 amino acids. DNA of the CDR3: TGTGCCAGCAGCTTCGACAGGTCCGCTAACTATGGCTACACCTTC. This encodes CASSFDRSANYGYTF.

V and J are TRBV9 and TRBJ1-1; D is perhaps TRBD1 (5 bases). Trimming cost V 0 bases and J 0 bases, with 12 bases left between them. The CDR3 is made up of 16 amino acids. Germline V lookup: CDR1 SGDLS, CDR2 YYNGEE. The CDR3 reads CASSVDGTEMNTEAFF. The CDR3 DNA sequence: TGTGCCAGCAGCGTAGACGGGACGGAGATGAACACTGAAGCTTTCTTT.

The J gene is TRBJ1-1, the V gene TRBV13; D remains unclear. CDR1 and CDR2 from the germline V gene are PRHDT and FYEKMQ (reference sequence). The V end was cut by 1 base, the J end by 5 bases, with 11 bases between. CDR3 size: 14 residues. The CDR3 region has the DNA TGTGCCAGCAGCTTAGAAGGCAGGAGGACTGAAGCTTTCTTT. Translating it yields CASSLEGRRTEAFF.

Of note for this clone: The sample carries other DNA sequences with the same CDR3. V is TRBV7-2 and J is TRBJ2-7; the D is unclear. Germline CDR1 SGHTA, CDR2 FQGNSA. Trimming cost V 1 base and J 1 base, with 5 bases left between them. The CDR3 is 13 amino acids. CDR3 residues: CASSLGPSYEQYF. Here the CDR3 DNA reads TGTGCCAGCAGCTTAGGACCATCCTACGAGCAGTACTTC.

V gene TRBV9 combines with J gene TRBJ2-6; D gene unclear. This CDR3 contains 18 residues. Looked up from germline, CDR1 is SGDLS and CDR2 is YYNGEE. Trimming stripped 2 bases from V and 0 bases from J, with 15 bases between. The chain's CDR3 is CASSVRDPVTSGANVLTF. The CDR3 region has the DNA TGTGCCAGCAGCGTCCGTGATCCAGTTACCTCTGGGGCCAACGTCCTGACTTTC.

CDR3 residues: CASSSPNRDKAGGPSVPSDEQFF. CDR3 coding DNA: TGTGCCAGCAGCTCTCCCAACCGGGACAAGGCGGGAGGGCCGTCGGTCCCCAGTGATGAGCAGTTCTTC. The chain links TRBV9 to TRBJ2-1; TRBD2 agrees at 9 bases. Germline assignment: CDR1 SGDLS and CDR2 YYNGEE. This CDR3 contains 23 residues. V lost 4 bases to trimming and J lost 8 bases; unmatched junction nucleotides: 34.

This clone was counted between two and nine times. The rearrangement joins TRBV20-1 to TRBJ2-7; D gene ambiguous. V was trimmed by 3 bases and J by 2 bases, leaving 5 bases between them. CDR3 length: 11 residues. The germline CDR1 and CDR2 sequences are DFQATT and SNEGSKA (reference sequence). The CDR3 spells CSARDPYEQYF. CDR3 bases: TGCAGTGCTAGGGACCCCTACGAGCAGTACTTC.

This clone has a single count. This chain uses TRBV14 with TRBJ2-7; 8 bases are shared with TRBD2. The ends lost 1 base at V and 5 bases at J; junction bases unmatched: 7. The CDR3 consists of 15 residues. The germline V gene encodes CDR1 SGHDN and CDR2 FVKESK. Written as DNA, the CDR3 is TGTGCCAGCAGCCAAGGGAGACTAGCGCTTGACGAGCAGTACTTC. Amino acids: CASSQGRLALDEQYF.

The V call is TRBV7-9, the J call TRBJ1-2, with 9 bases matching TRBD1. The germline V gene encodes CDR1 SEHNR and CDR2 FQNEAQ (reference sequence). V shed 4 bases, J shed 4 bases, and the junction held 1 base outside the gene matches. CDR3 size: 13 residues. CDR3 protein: CASSSGQGYGYTF. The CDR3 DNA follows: TGTGCCAGCAGCTCGGGACAGGGCTATGGCTACACCTTC. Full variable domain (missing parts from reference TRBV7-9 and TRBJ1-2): DTGVSQNPRHKITKRGQNVTFRCDPISEHNRLYWYRQTLGQGPEFLTYFQNEAQLEKSRLLSDRFSAERPKGSFSTLEIQRTEQGDSAMYLCASSSGQGYGYTFGSGTRLTVV.

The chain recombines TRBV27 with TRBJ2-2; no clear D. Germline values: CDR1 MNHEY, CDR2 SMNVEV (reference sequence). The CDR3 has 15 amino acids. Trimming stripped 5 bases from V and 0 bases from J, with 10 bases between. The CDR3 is CASSIGRANTGELFF. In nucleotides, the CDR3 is TGTGCCAGCAGTATTGGCAGAGCGAACACCGGGGAGCTGTTTTTT.

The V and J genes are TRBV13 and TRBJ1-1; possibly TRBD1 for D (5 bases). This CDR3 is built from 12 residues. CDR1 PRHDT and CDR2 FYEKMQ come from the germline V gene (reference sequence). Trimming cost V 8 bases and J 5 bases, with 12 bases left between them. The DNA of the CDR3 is TGTGCCAGCGAGGTAGAGGGGACTGAAGCTTTCTTT. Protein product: CASEVEGTEAFF.

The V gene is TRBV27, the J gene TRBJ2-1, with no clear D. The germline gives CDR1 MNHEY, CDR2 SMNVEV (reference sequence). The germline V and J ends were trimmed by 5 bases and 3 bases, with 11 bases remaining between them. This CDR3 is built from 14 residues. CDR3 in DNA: TGTGCCAGCAGTCCCCGGTACAACTACAATGAGCAGTTCTTC. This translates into CASSPRYNYNEQFF.

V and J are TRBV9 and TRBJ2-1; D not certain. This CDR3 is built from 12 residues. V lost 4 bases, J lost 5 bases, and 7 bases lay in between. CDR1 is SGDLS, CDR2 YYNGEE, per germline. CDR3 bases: TGTGCCAGCAGCTCCCTAAACAATGAGCAGTTCTTC. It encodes CASSSLNNEQFF.

The CDR3 nucleotides read TGTGCCAGCAGTTTATCGTCAAATGAGCAGTTCTTC. Translation gives CASSLSSNEQFF. V is TRBV27 and J is TRBJ2-1; D unresolved. The CDR3 is made up of 12 amino acids. Germline loops: CDR1 MNHEY, CDR2 SMNVEV (reference sequence). Trimming left V 0 bases short and J 7 bases short, with 4 bases between.

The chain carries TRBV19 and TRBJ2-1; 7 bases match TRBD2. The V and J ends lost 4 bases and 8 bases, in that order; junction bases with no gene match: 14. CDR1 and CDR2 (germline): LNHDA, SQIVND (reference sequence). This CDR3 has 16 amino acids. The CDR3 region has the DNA TGTGCCAGTAGTACACTCCTGGCGGGAGTAACGGATGAGCAGTTCTTC. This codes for CASSTLLAGVTDEQFF.

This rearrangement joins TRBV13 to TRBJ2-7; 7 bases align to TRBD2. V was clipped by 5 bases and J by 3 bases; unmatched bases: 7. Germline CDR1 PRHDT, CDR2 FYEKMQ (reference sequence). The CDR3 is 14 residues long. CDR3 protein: CASSGRTRGYEQYF. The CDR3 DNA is TGTGCCAGCAGCGGACGGACTAGGGGCTACGAGCAGTACTTC.

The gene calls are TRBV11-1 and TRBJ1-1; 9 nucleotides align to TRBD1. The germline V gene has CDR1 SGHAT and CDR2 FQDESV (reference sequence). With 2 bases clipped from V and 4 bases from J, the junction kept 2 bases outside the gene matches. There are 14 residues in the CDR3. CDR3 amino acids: CASSLTTGGTEAFF. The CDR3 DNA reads TGTGCCAGCAGCTTAACGACAGGGGGCACTGAAGCTTTCTTT.

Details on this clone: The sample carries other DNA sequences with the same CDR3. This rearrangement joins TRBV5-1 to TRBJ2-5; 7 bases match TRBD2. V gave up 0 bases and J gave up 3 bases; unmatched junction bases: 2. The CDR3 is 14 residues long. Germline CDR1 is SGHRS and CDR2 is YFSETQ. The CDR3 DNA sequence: TGCGCCAGCAGCTTGGTCGCGGGAGAAGAGACCCAGTACTTC. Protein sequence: CASSLVAGEETQYF.

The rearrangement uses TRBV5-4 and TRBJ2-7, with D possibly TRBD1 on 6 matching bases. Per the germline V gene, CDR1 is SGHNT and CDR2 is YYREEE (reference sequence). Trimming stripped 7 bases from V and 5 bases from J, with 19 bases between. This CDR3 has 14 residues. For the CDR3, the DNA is TGTGCCAGCTCAGGCAGGGGTATTCGGAACGAGCAGTACTTC. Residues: CASSGRGIRNEQYF.

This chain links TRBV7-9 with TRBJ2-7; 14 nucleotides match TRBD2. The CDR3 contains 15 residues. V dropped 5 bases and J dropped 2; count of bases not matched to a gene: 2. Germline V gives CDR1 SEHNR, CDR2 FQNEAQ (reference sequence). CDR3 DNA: TGTGCCAGCAGCCAGGGACTAGCGGGAGCCTACGAGCAGTACTTC. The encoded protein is CASSQGLAGAYEQYF. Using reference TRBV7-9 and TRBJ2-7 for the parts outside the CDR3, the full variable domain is DTGVSQNPRHKITKRGQNVTFRCDPISEHNRLYWYRQTLGQGPEFLTYFQNEAQLEKSRLLSDRFSAERPKGSFSTLEIQRTEQGDSAMYLCASSQGLAGAYEQYFGPGTRLTVT.

CDR3 in DNA: TGTGCCAGCAGCTTATCCAGGGGTTCACCCCTCCACTTT. It specifies CASSLSRGSPLHF. This chain uses TRBV7-3 with TRBJ1-6, with D perhaps matching TRBD1 (6 bases). Germline V gene sequence: CDR1 SGHTA, CDR2 FQGTGA. The CDR3 sequence is 13 residues long. V was shortened by 2 bases and J by 9 bases, with 8 bases between the two germline ends.

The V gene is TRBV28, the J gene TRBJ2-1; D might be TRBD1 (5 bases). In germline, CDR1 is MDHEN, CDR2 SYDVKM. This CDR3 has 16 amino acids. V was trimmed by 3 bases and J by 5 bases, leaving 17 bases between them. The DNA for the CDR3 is TGTGCCAGCAGTTTTATCCCGACAGTGTATAACAATGAGCAGTTCTTC. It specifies CASSFIPTVYNNEQFF.

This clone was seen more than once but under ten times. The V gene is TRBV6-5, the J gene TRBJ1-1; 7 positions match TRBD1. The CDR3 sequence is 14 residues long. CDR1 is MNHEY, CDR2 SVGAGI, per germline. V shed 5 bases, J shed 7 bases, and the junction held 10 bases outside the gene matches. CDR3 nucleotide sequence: TGTGCCAGCAGTCCTGACAGGGACAGTGGTGAAGCTTTCTTT. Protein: CASSPDRDSGEAFF.